This paragraph reports one T cell receptor (beta chain). Trimming removed 3 bases at V and 7 bases at J, with 16 bases between. The CDR3 totals 15 residues. CDR1 and CDR2 from the germline V gene are MDHEN and SYDVKM. This sample is part of a study of blood T cell repertoires in COVID-19. This table comes from immunoSEQ multiplex PCR, and its TCRdb copy is limited to in-frame clones, with some not included. The table has 200,000 to 250,000 clones, under 85% seen once. This TCR was recovered from a woman aged 80 or over with COVID-19, enrolled during active disease. Sequenced material: peripheral blood. The genes are TRBV28 and TRBJ1-5, with a possible D match to TRBD1 (5 bases). The chain's CDR3 is CASSLLGASGQPQHF. The CDR3 DNA is TGTGCCAGCAGTTTGCTTGGGGCTTCCGGGCAGCCCCAGCATTTT.